This is a list of T cell receptor beta chains from one sample in a study of blood T cells in healthy people across ages. One entry per CDR3 protein, called by TCRdb with MiXCR from the 5' RACE reads. Seen here are 270,000 or so distinct CDR3 sequences, 25% to 30% observed once, and the top ten hold 29%. The sequenced sample consisted of blood. These receptors were taken from a woman in her 70s in good health. Both conserved end residues are part of each CDR3. The D gene is left open where the match is weak. Size is omitted from some rows. Given values are once, few, many or a class for expanded clones.

v_gene: TRBV6-1
j_gene: TRBJ1-1
abundance: -
d_gene: -
CDR3aa: CASRIGPKKGNTEAFF
CDR3nt: TGTGCCAGCAGGATCGGACCCAAGAAGGGGAACACTGAAGCTTTCTTT

v_gene: TRBV2
j_gene: TRBJ1-2
abundance: -
d_gene: -
CDR3aa: CASSRQEKYGYTF
CDR3nt: TGTGCCAGCAGCAGACAGGAGAAGTATGGCTACACCTTC

v_gene: TRBV27
j_gene: TRBJ1-4
abundance: few
d_gene: TRBD1
CDR3aa: CASSPAGTGGFGLFF
CDR3nt: TGTGCCAGCAGCCCGGCCGGGACAGGGGGCTTTGGACTGTTTTTT

v_gene: TRBV20-1
j_gene: TRBJ2-1
abundance: -
d_gene: -
CDR3aa: CSATGVIYNEQFF
CDR3nt: TGCAGTGCTACGGGGGTAATCTACAATGAGCAGTTCTTC

v_gene: TRBV11-2
j_gene: TRBJ2-7
abundance: -
d_gene: TRBD2
CDR3aa: CASSGASGPYEQYF
CDR3nt: TGTGCCAGCAGCGGGGCTAGCGGACCCTACGAGCAGTACTTC

v_gene: TRBV10-3
j_gene: TRBJ2-1
abundance: many
d_gene: TRBD2
CDR3aa: CATRPGLAGGPSYNEQFF
CDR3nt: TGTGCCACCCGCCCCGGCCTAGCGGGAGGACCTTCCTACAATGAGCAGTTCTTC

v_gene: TRBV7-8
j_gene: TRBJ2-2
abundance: -
d_gene: -
CDR3aa: CASSLVVLTGELFF
CDR3nt: TGTGCCAGCAGCTTAGTAGTCTTAACCGGGGAGCTGTTTTTT

v_gene: TRBV3-1
j_gene: TRBJ2-5
abundance: medium-sized
d_gene: TRBD2
CDR3aa: CASSQVGGAGEDQETQYF
CDR3nt: TGTGCCAGCAGCCAAGTAGGGGGAGCGGGAGAAGACCAAGAGACCCAGTACTTC

v_gene: TRBV29-1
j_gene: TRBJ2-7
abundance: -
d_gene: -
CDR3aa: CSVEGPGPGYEQYF
CDR3nt: TGCAGCGTTGAGGGGCCAGGACCGGGCTACGAGCAGTACTTC

v_gene: TRBV7-2
j_gene: TRBJ2-1
abundance: -
d_gene: -
CDR3aa: CASSSEGLF
CDR3nt: TGTGCCAGCAGCTCAGAGGGTCTCTTC

v_gene: TRBV20-1
j_gene: TRBJ2-5
abundance: -
d_gene: -
CDR3aa: CSAPDWRGRQETQYF
CDR3nt: TGCAGTGCTCCTGATTGGAGGGGGCGTCAAGAGACCCAGTACTTC

v_gene: TRBV6-2/TRBV6-3
j_gene: TRBJ2-1
abundance: few
d_gene: -
CDR3aa: CASSTGRKSNEQFF
CDR3nt: TGTGCCAGCAGTACCGGAAGGAAGAGCAATGAGCAGTTCTTC

v_gene: TRBV4-1
j_gene: TRBJ2-1
abundance: -
d_gene: TRBD2
CDR3aa: CASSLRLATLNEQFF
CDR3nt: TGCGCCAGCAGCCTTCGACTAGCAACCCTCAATGAGCAGTTCTTC

v_gene: TRBV18
j_gene: TRBJ1-5
abundance: -
d_gene: -
CDR3aa: CASSPEGGLGNQPQHF
CDR3nt: TGTGCCAGCTCACCCGAAGGGGGTTTGGGCAATCAGCCCCAGCATTTT